This T cell receptor (beta chain) is drawn from a study of shared clonotypes between healthy human individuals. Regarding the study as a whole: Generation probabilities were higher for clonotypes shared across all four sorted-subset donors than for unshared ones.

Memory CD4+ cells were the fraction left after CD45RA+ naive selection. Germline V gives CDR1 MNHNY, CDR2 SVGAGI (reference sequence). The CDR3 is 14 residues long. The V and J ends lost 4 bases and 0 bases respectively, with 10 bases between them. Splitting of each subset's genomic DNA was done evenly across several immunoSEQ plates. Clones were sequenced by immunoSEQ multiplex PCR, and TCRdb holds only the in-frame ones, with some missing. The data contain 1,400,000 or so clones, approximately 98.5% of them seen just once; the ten biggest clones take up approximately 0.38%. As regards this clone: Its antigen is undetermined.

This clonotype originated in a man between 25 and 39 years old in good health. Input material: naive CD4+ T cells sorted from blood. Subset denoted: CD45RA+ positively selected. This sequence joins TRBV6-6 and TRBJ2-7; the D is unclear. DNA for the CDR3: TGTGCCAGCAGTTCAGTGGGCGACTCCTACGAGCAGTACTTC. The encoded protein is CASSSVGDSYEQYF.